The source of this T cell receptor beta chain is a study of cytomegalovirus exposure and HLA in healthy donors. The PCR contained 60 Vbeta and 13 Jbeta primers. Using immunoSEQ multiplex PCR, the repertoire was profiled, and TCRdb retains in-frame clones only, with some absent. Of 100,000 to 150,000 clones in the sample, 74% are singletons; the top ten hold 4% to 4.5%. The CDR3 extends over 14 amino acids. Germline values: CDR1 KGHSH, CDR2 LQKENI. Trimming removed 4 bases from V and 6 bases from J, with 16 bases in between. Study findings and constraints: Apart from CMV serostatus, no immune exposure information was available.

Donors sampled were nominally healthy, though unrecorded immune exposures were likely. About this clone: Antigen unknown.

The chain employs TRBV18 and TRBJ2-7; D possibly corresponds to TRBD1 (6 bases). This clonotype was sampled from a woman aged 45-59 years in good health and CMV-seropositive. What was sequenced was PBMCs. This CDR3 reads CASSLSDRTGEQYF. In DNA form, the CDR3 reads TGTGCCAGCTCACTCTCAGACAGGACCGGCGAGCAGTACTTC.